The 21 T cell receptor beta chains below all came from one sample that was sequenced in a study of shared clonotypes between healthy human individuals. CD45RO-negative, CCR7-selected cells formed the naive CD8 fraction, which excluded terminally differentiated effector memory CD45RA+ cells. Measured with immunoSEQ multiplex PCR; TCRdb has only the in-frame clones, and not every one. Among roughly 810,000 clones listed, 90% to 97% were seen once. The material sequenced was naive CD8+ T cells sorted from blood. Source of these receptors: a man aged 30 to 45 in good health.

This clone appeared a single time. The chain joins TRBV7-9 to TRBJ2-5, with D perhaps TRBD1 (7 bases). CDR1 is SEHNR and CDR2 is FQNEAQ in the germline V gene (reference sequence). Between the trimmed V and J ends, which lost 4 bases and 3 bases, there was a span of 15 bases. The length of the CDR3 is 15 residues. The CDR3 bases are TGTGCCAGCAGCTCGACCGACAGGGAGGAAGAGACCCAGTACTTC. Its translation is CASSSTDREEETQYF.

This clone was detected once. This chain uses TRBV28 with TRBJ2-1; 9 bases map to TRBD2. CDR3 size: 15 residues. V was clipped by 9 bases and J by 0 bases; unmatched bases: 6. The germline V gene encodes CDR1 MDHEN and CDR2 SYDVKM. This CDR3 reads CASTGSGSSYNEQFF. The DNA of the CDR3 is TGTGCCAGTACCGGTAGCGGGAGCTCCTACAATGAGCAGTTCTTC.

The V and J genes are TRBV4-2 and TRBJ2-5; D is uncertain. This CDR3 has 16 residues. V was cut by 4 bases and J by 3 bases, with 18 bases left in between. Germline CDR1 is LGHNA and CDR2 is YNFKEQ. CDR3 sequence (DNA): TGTGCCAGCAGCCCCAAAAACCGGTTTGGGGAAGAGACCCAGTACTTC. It codes for CASSPKNRFGEETQYF.

V gene TRBV5-4 combines with J gene TRBJ1-1; D unclear. The germline V gene encodes CDR1 SGHNT and CDR2 YYREEE (reference sequence). CDR3 length: 13 amino acids. V was cut by 0 bases and J by 5 bases, with 8 bases left in between. The CDR3 DNA reads as TGTGCCAGCAGCTTGGTTGGGGAAACTGAAGCTTTCTTT. Protein sequence: CASSLVGETEAFF.

This clone appeared once. The chain combines TRBV6-6 with TRBJ1-1, with 7 nucleotides matching TRBD1. V trimming: 7 bases; J trimming: 1 base; junction bases outside the gene matches: 12. The length of the CDR3 is 16 residues. Germline V lookup: CDR1 MNHNY, CDR2 SVGAGI (reference sequence). The CDR3 DNA reads TGTGCCAGCATCCCTCCCGGGACAGTCCAGAACACTGAAGCTTTCTTT. Translation gives CASIPPGTVQNTEAFF.

The CDR3 reads CASSVVNTDTQYF. CDR3 DNA sequence: TGTGCCAGCAGCGTAGTTAACACAGATACGCAGTATTTT. The rearrangement links TRBV9 to TRBJ2-3; D uncertain. The CDR3 runs 13 residues. Germline V gives CDR1 SGDLS, CDR2 YYNGEE. V was cut by 0 bases and J by 2 bases, with 4 bases left in between.

This clone is a singleton in its sample. CDR3 residues: CATGWGNEQFF. The CDR3 DNA sequence: TGTGCCACCGGGTGGGGGAATGAGCAGTTCTTC. This chain joins TRBV27 and TRBJ2-1; D possibly uses TRBD1 or TRBD2 (5 bases each). The CDR3 loop spans 11 amino acids. The V gene's germline CDR1 is MNHEY and CDR2 SMNVEV (reference sequence). Trimming removed 10 bases from V and 7 bases from J, with 11 bases in between.

In the case of this clone: The sample contains more than one DNA sequence encoding this CDR3. The chain carries TRBV2 and TRBJ2-1; perhaps TRBD1 as D (5 bases). In germline, CDR1 is SNHLY, CDR2 FYNNEI. V lost 8 bases, J lost 3 bases, and 8 bases lay in between. This CDR3 spans 12 amino acids. The CDR3 loop reads CASQGSYNEQFF. In DNA form, the CDR3 reads TGTGCCAGCCAGGGCAGCTACAATGAGCAGTTCTTC.

This chain joins TRBV2 and TRBJ1-1; D uncertain. The germline CDR1 and CDR2 sequences are SNHLY and FYNNEI. This CDR3 has 11 amino acids. V lost 6 bases to trimming and J lost 3 bases, with 5 bases between them. CDR3 DNA sequence: TGTGCCAGCAGGACCTACACTGAAGCTTTCTTT. As protein: CASRTYTEAFF. Complete variable domain (other parts from reference TRBV2 and TRBJ1-1): EPEVTQTPSHQVTQMGQEVILRCVPISNHLYFYWYRQILGQKVEFLVSFYNNEISEKSEIFDDQFSVERPDGSNFTLKIRSTKLEDSAMYFCASRTYTEAFFGQGTRLTVV.

The chain joins TRBV9 to TRBJ2-7, with TRBD2 matching 11 bases. This CDR3 is 16 amino acids long. Germline CDR1 reads SGDLS; CDR2 reads YYNGEE. Losses at the gene ends were 0 bases for V and 3 bases for J; bases not matched to a gene: 5. The CDR3 protein is CASSVGGLAEGYEQYF. The CDR3 bases are TGTGCCAGCAGCGTAGGGGGACTAGCGGAGGGCTACGAGCAGTACTTC.

The table lists this clone with a count of one. Additional DNA sequences in this sample encode the identical CDR3. The gene calls are TRBV6-5 and TRBJ1-1; D not resolved. V gave up 6 bases and J gave up 0 bases, with 8 bases separating them. There are 13 residues in the CDR3. Germline CDR1 is MNHEY and CDR2 is SVGAGI. CDR3 amino acids: CASSPGVNTEAFF. The CDR3 coding sequence is TGTGCCAGCAGCCCTGGGGTGAACACTGAAGCTTTCTTT.

The CDR3 nucleotides are TGCAGCGTTGAAGATCGATCGGGCGAACCATATGGCTACACCTTC. Translated: CSVEDRSGEPYGYTF. This chain links TRBV29-1 with TRBJ1-2; D is unclear. Trimming left V 0 bases short and J 5 bases short, with 16 bases between. Germline V CDR1 and CDR2: SQVTM, ANQGSEA. The CDR3 runs 15 residues.

The rearrangement joins TRBV30 to TRBJ2-5, with TRBD2 matching 7 bases. V was clipped by 2 bases and J by 4 bases; unmatched bases: 7. The length of the CDR3 is 14 residues. The germline V gene encodes CDR1 GTSNPN and CDR2 SVGIG (reference sequence). As DNA, the CDR3 is TGTGCCTGGAGTCGCAGCGGGGTACTAGAGACCCAGTACTTC. Translation: CAWSRSGVLETQYF. Using reference TRBV30 and TRBJ2-5 for the parts outside the CDR3, the full variable domain is SQTIHQWPATLVQPVGSPLSLECTVEGTSNPNLYWYRQAAGRGLQLLFYSVGIGQISSEVPQNLSASRPQDRQFILSSKKLLLSDSGFYLCAWSRSGVLETQYFGPGTRLLVL.

The CDR3 here is CATSGTLGAQETQYF. DNA for the CDR3: TGTGCCACCAGCGGAACCTTGGGGGCTCAAGAGACCCAGTACTTC. The V gene is TRBV15, the J gene TRBJ2-5; tentative D call: TRBD1 (6 bases). Per the germline V gene, CDR1 is LNHNV and CDR2 is YYDKDF (reference sequence). The CDR3 sequence is 15 residues long. Trimming took off 5 bases at V and 2 bases at J, with 15 bases between the two ends.

Comments on this clone: The same CDR3 is also encoded by other DNA sequences in this sample. J is TRBJ2-3 and V is TRBV14; D not certain. Per germline, CDR1 SGHDN and CDR2 FVKESK. The V and J ends lost 1 base and 3 bases respectively, with 5 bases between them. The CDR3 has 13 residues. The CDR3 sequence is CASSQVSTDTQYF. The CDR3 nucleotides read TGTGCCAGCAGCCAAGTTTCAACAGATACGCAGTATTTT. The entire variable domain, with the rest obtained from reference TRBV14 and TRBJ2-3, is as follows: EAGVTQFPSHSVIEKGQTVTLRCDPISGHDNLYWYRRVMGKEIKFLLHFVKESKQDESGMPNNRFLAERTGGTYSTLKVQPAELEDSGVYFCASSQVSTDTQYFGPGTRLTVL.

The V and J genes are TRBV27 and TRBJ1-2; D uncertain. The germline gives CDR1 MNHEY, CDR2 SMNVEV (reference sequence). CDR3 length: 13 residues. Deletions cut 2 bases from V and 5 bases from J, with 9 bases between. CDR3 region: CASSLTRAYGYTF. The DNA for the CDR3 is TGTGCCAGCAGTTTAACTAGAGCTTATGGCTACACCTTC.

The chain joins TRBV5-1 to TRBJ2-7; 8 bases align to TRBD1. The germline V gene has CDR1 SGHRS and CDR2 YFSETQ. The CDR3 runs to 16 residues. The J segment lost 4 bases and the V segment lost 3 bases, leaving 12 bases of the junction unmatched. The CDR3 here is CASSSGLDRASYEQYF. The CDR3 DNA reads TGCGCCAGCAGCTCGGGCCTGGACAGGGCGTCTTACGAGCAGTACTTC. The entire variable domain, with the rest obtained from reference TRBV5-1 and TRBJ2-7, is as follows: KAGVTQTPRYLIKTRGQQVTLSCSPISGHRSVSWYQQTPGQGLQFLFEYFSETQRNKGNFPGRFSGRQFSNSRSEMNVSTLELGDSALYLCASSSGLDRASYEQYFGPGTRLTVT.

The chain links TRBV10-3 to TRBJ2-3, with D uncertain. V lost 4 bases to trimming and J lost 4 bases, with 3 bases between them. Germline V gene lookup returns CDR1 ENHRY and CDR2 SYGVKD. The CDR3 extends over 11 amino acids. CDR3 amino acids: CAISVSDTQYF. The CDR3, as DNA: TGTGCCATCAGTGTATCAGATACGCAGTATTTT.

This clone was observed a single time. Other DNA sequences in the same sample also yield this CDR3. The rearrangement joins TRBV7-9 to TRBJ2-3; D remains ambiguous. This CDR3 contains 12 residues. Germline values: CDR1 SEHNR, CDR2 FQNEAQ (reference sequence). V was trimmed by 3 bases and J by 1 base, leaving 2 bases between them. The CDR3 reads CASSFGTDTQYF. The CDR3 DNA reads as TGTGCCAGCAGCTTCGGCACAGATACGCAGTATTTT.

The rearrangement joins TRBV27 to TRBJ1-5; 11 bases line up with TRBD1. The CDR3 has 12 amino acids. Germline CDR1 reads MNHEY; CDR2 reads SMNVEV (reference sequence). The junction had 3 bases not matched to a gene; V was cut back by 10 bases and J by 7 bases. The CDR3 DNA follows: TGTGCCACCGGGACAGGGGGGCAGCCCCAGCATTTT. It is translated as CATGTGGQPQHF.

The chain employs TRBV5-1 and TRBJ2-1; 9 nucleotides line up with TRBD2. The CDR3 runs 15 residues. Germline V gives CDR1 SGHRS, CDR2 YFSETQ. Trimming took 0 bases from V and 7 from J; bases not matched to a gene: 5. The CDR3 nucleotides are TGCGCCAGCAGCTTGGGACTAGCGGAGCTAAATGAGCAGTTCTTC. This translates into CASSLGLAELNEQFF. The whole variable domain, filled in from reference TRBV5-1 and TRBJ2-1, reads KAGVTQTPRYLIKTRGQQVTLSCSPISGHRSVSWYQQTPGQGLQFLFEYFSETQRNKGNFPGRFSGRQFSNSRSEMNVSTLELGDSALYLCASSLGLAELNEQFFGPGTRLTVL.